Sequencing of this TCR beta chain was carried out in a study of T cells in Graves' hyperthyroidism and ophthalmopathy. The CDR3 regions of TCR beta were amplified from RNA transcripts. The primer set for the first-round RT-PCR of the TCR CDR3 was HTBI. TCRdb reprocessed the multiplex PCR reads via MiXCR and lists one record per CDR3 protein. The table lists approximately 620,000 distinct CDR3 sequences, roughly 14% of them singletons. Criteria for exclusion of patients were uncontrolled infection, other autoimmune disease, pregnancy or lactation. Diagnoses used clinical symptoms, serum thyroxine and TRAb, thyroid ultrasound and orbital computed tomography. Sample collection date corresponds to first hyperthyroidism diagnosis, prior to any ophthalmopathy symptoms. From less than 13 ml of fresh peripheral blood, PBMCs were isolated. Germline values: CDR1 ENHRY, CDR2 SYGVKD. This CDR3 region has 13 residues. Trimming at V came to 11 bases and at J to 5 bases, leaving 6 bases not matched to a gene.

The rearrangement uses TRBV10-3 and TRBJ2-7; 13 nucleotides match TRBD2. The receptor comes from a woman aged 25-40 years with Graves' hyperthyroidism that later progressed to Graves' ophthalmopathy. Material for sequencing was blood. This CDR3 reads CAVKTSGRNEQYF. The CDR3 nucleotides are TGTGCCGTCAAGACTAGCGGGAGGAACGAGCAGTACTTC.